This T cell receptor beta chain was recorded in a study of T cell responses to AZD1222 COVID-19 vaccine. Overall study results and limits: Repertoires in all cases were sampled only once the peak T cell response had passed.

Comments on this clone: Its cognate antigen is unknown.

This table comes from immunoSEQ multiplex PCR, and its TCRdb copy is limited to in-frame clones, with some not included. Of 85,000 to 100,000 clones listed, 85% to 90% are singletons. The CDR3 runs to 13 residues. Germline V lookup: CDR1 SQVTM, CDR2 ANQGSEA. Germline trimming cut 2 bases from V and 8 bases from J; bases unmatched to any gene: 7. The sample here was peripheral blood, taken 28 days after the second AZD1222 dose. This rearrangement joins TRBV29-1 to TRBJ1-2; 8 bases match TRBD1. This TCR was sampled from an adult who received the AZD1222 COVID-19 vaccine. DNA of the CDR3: TGCAGCGTTGAAAGAGACAGGGGTGCAGGCTACACCTTC. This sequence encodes CSVERDRGAGYTF. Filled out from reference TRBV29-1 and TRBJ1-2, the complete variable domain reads SAVISQKPSRDICQRGTSLTIQCQVDSQVTMMFWYRQQPGQSLTLIATANQGSEATYESGFVIDKFPISRPNLTFSTLTVSNMSPEDSSIYLCSVERDRGAGYTFGSGTRLTVV.